These 16 T cell receptor beta chains originate from one sample sequenced in a study of PD-L1 blockade in urothelial cancer. The time point was: pretreatment peripheral blood. Libraries were prepared by immunoSEQ multiplex PCR; TCRdb keeps only in-frame clonotypes and omits some of them. The data contain about 63,000 clones, 75% to 85% of them singletons. The sample here was PBMCs, taken around atezolizumab (anti-PD-L1) treatment. The receptors originated from a man in his sixties or seventies with urothelial cancer.

This clone was counted once. The rearrangement uses TRBV5-1 and TRBJ2-1; TRBD2 is a possible D gene (5 bases). The V gene lost 4 bases and the J gene lost 10 bases, with 15 bases spanning the gap. CDR3 length: 13 residues. The germline CDR1 and CDR2 sequences are SGHRS and YFSETQ. The CDR3 DNA is TGCGCCAGCAGCCCCAGCTCGGGGAAGGAGCAGTTCTTC. Translating gives CASSPSSGKEQFF.

In this sample, this clone turned up once. The rearrangement uses TRBV7-2 and TRBJ2-3, with TRBD2 matching over 11 bases. The germline V gene encodes CDR1 SGHTA and CDR2 FQGNSA. The CDR3 is 13 residues long. Trimming cost V 6 bases and J 5 bases; bases outside gene matches: 1. CDR3 bases: TGTGCCAGCAGACTAGCGGGAGAAGATACGCAGTATTTT. Translation gives CASRLAGEDTQYF. Supplemented by reference TRBV7-2 and TRBJ2-3, the full variable domain reads GAGVSQSPSNKVTEKGKDVELRCDPISGHTALYWYRQSLGQGLEFLIYFQGNSAPDKSGLPSDRFSAERTGGSVSTLTIQRTQQEDSAVYLCASRLAGEDTQYFGPGTRLTVL.

A single count supports this clone. The chain joins TRBV18 to TRBJ2-1; 11 nucleotides agree with TRBD2. The germline V gene encodes CDR1 KGHSH and CDR2 LQKENI. V lost 6 bases, J lost 7 bases, and 5 bases stayed unmatched. This CDR3 contains 14 residues. CDR3 in amino acids: CASSLAGGENEQFF. The CDR3 DNA follows: TGTGCCAGCTCTCTAGCGGGGGGTGAGAATGAGCAGTTCTTC.

The chain carries TRBV27 and TRBJ1-4; 8 bases agree with TRBD1. The CDR3 is 15 residues long. Per germline, CDR1 MNHEY and CDR2 SMNVEV (reference sequence). The V segment lost 8 bases and the J segment 8 bases; nucleotides outside the gene matches: 13. This CDR3 is CASGQADRAIEKLFF. The CDR3 DNA follows: TGTGCCAGCGGGCAAGCGGACAGGGCAATCGAAAAACTGTTTTTT.

This clone was seen only a few times. This chain joins TRBV11-3 and TRBJ2-7, with TRBD2 as a possible D gene (6 bases). V lost 1 base, J lost 3 bases, and 10 bases lay in between. The V gene's germline CDR1 is SGHNT and CDR2 YENEEA. The CDR3 loop spans 14 amino acids. The CDR3 reads CASSLGGGSYEQYF. The CDR3 bases are TGTGCCAGCAGCTTAGGGGGAGGAAGCTACGAGCAGTACTTC.

The rearrangement uses TRBV5-8 and TRBJ2-5; 13 bases map to TRBD2. The germline gives CDR1 SGHTS, CDR2 YDEGEE. The CDR3 spans 16 residues. V trimming: 0 bases; J trimming: 4 bases; junction bases outside the gene matches: 3. The CDR3 nucleotides are TGTGCCAGCAGCTTGGTTGGACTAGCGGGGGCAGAGACCCAGTACTTC. Translated, it gives CASSLVGLAGAETQYF.

This chain's CDR3 is CASSLVWQGAGEQYF. The CDR3 DNA reads as TGCGCCAGCAGCTTGGTATGGCAGGGGGCTGGGGAGCAGTACTTC. V gene TRBV5-1 combines with J gene TRBJ2-7; TRBD1 aligns across 8 bases. The germline V gene has CDR1 SGHRS and CDR2 YFSETQ. This CDR3 has 15 amino acids. The J segment lost 7 bases and the V segment lost 0 bases, leaving 9 bases of the junction unmatched. The full variable domain, its missing parts supplied by reference TRBV5-1 and TRBJ2-7, is KAGVTQTPRYLIKTRGQQVTLSCSPISGHRSVSWYQQTPGQGLQFLFEYFSETQRNKGNFPGRFSGRQFSNSRSEMNVSTLELGDSALYLCASSLVWQGAGEQYFGPGTRLTVT.

This clone has more than one count but fewer than ten. The chain is built from TRBV5-1 and TRBJ2-1; 8 bases align to TRBD2. V dropped 8 bases and J dropped 6; count of bases not matched to a gene: 13. The V gene's germline CDR1 is SGHRS and CDR2 YFSETQ. The CDR3 runs 15 residues. CDR3 sequence reads: CASATEAGEANEQFF. DNA for the CDR3: TGCGCCAGTGCTACAGAAGCGGGGGAGGCCAATGAGCAGTTCTTC.

This clone has only a few counts. The V and J genes are TRBV7-9 and TRBJ2-3, with 10 bases aligning to TRBD2. The CDR3 is 15 residues long. Trimming removed 3 bases from V and 0 bases from J; junction bases left unmatched: 0. The germline gives CDR1 SEHNR, CDR2 FQNEAQ (reference sequence). The CDR3 region has the DNA TGTGCCAGCAGCTTGACTAGCGGGAGCACAGATACGCAGTATTTT. It specifies CASSLTSGSTDTQYF.

V usage is TRBV10-3 and J usage is TRBJ1-1; D gene uncertain. Between the trimmed V and J ends, which lost 0 bases and 7 bases, there was a span of 9 bases. The CDR3 runs to 13 residues. CDR1 is ENHRY and CDR2 is SYGVKD in the germline V gene. CDR3 sequence reads: CAISESVGGEAFF. CDR3 coding DNA: TGTGCCATCAGTGAGTCGGTGGGAGGTGAAGCTTTCTTT.

The chain joins TRBV19 to TRBJ2-5; TRBD2 matches at 8 bases. The CDR3 runs 15 residues. Per the germline V gene, CDR1 is LNHDA and CDR2 is SQIVND (reference sequence). V trimming: 7 bases; J trimming: 5 bases; junction bases outside the gene matches: 12. CDR3: CASNEGSGKAETQYF. DNA for the CDR3: TGTGCCAGTAATGAGGGTAGCGGGAAGGCGGAGACCCAGTACTTC.

The V and J genes are TRBV2 and TRBJ2-5; D is unresolved. V was trimmed by 1 base and J by 5 bases, leaving 5 bases between them. Germline V lookup: CDR1 SNHLY, CDR2 FYNNEI. The CDR3 totals 12 residues. The CDR3 DNA sequence: TGTGCCAGCAGTGAAGAGCGTGAGACCCAGTACTTC. It encodes CASSEERETQYF.

V gene TRBV5-1 combines with J gene TRBJ2-1; 10 bases align to TRBD1. The germline V gene has CDR1 SGHRS and CDR2 YFSETQ. J gave up 5 bases and V 4 bases, and 9 bases lay outside the gene matches. The CDR3 length is 16 residues. This CDR3 is CASSISGTGVNNEQFF. CDR3 DNA: TGCGCCAGCAGCATCTCCGGGACAGGGGTGAACAATGAGCAGTTCTTC.

This rearrangement joins TRBV19 to TRBJ1-1; D remains unclear. The germline V gene has CDR1 LNHDA and CDR2 SQIVND (reference sequence). V was pared by 5 bases and J by 3 bases, with 10 bases between. There are 13 residues in the CDR3. The chain's CDR3 is CASSESPHTEAFF. DNA for the CDR3: TGTGCCAGTAGTGAGAGTCCTCACACTGAAGCTTTCTTT.

This chain links TRBV7-3 with TRBJ1-2; the D gene is possibly TRBD1 (6 bases). There are 13 residues in the CDR3. V shed 6 bases and J shed 2 bases, with 10 bases lying between them. Germline CDR1 reads SGHTA; CDR2 reads FQGTGA. As DNA, the CDR3 is TGTGCCAGCAGTCCGGACAGAAACTATGGCTACACCTTC. It codes for CASSPDRNYGYTF.

The rearrangement uses TRBV9 and TRBJ1-1; D is possibly TRBD1 (5 bases). Germline CDR1 and CDR2: SGDLS and YYNGEE. The CDR3 is 13 amino acids. The V end was cut by 2 bases, the J end by 7 bases, with 12 bases between. The CDR3 DNA reads TGTGCCAGCAGCGTGGGCAGGGAGGATGAAGCTTTCTTT. The encoded protein is CASSVGREDEAFF.